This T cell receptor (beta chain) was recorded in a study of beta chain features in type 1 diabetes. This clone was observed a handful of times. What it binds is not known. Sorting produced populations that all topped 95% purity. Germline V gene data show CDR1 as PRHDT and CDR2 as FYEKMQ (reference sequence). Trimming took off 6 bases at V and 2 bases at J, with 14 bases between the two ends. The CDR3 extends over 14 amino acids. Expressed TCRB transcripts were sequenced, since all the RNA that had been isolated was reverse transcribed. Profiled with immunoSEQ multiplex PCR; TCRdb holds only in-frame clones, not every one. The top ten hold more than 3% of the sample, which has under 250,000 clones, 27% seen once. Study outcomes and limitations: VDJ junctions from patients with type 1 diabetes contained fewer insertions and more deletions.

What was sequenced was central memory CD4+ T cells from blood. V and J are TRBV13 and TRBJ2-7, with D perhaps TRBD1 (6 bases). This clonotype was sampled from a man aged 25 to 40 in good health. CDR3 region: CASRQGFGTYEQYF. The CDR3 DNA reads TGTGCCAGCAGGCAGGGGTTTGGGACCTACGAGCAGTACTTC.